Each of the 6 T cell receptor beta chains below was sequenced from the same sample in a study of blood T cell repertoires in COVID-19. Generated by immunoSEQ multiplex PCR, the TCRdb table keeps only in-frame clones and is missing some. This sample has under 200,000 clones, with about nine tenths found just once. Sequencing was done on a sample of peripheral blood. The receptors stem from a woman in her sixties or seventies who had recovered from COVID-19.

Only one count was recorded for this clone. This chain connects TRBV19 to TRBJ1-5; 9 bases line up with TRBD1. The germline V gene encodes CDR1 LNHDA and CDR2 SQIVND (reference sequence). The J segment lost 6 bases and the V segment lost 3 bases, leaving 9 bases of the junction unmatched. CDR3 length: 16 residues. For the CDR3, the DNA is TGTGCCAGTAGTATGGGGGGACAGGGATTTACTCAGCCCCAGCATTTT. Its protein is CASSMGGQGFTQPQHF. The full variable domain, with the rest looked up from reference TRBV19 and TRBJ1-5, is DGGITQSPKYLFRKEGQNVTLSCEQNLNHDAMYWYRQDPGQGLRLIYYSQIVNDFQKGDIAEGYSVSREKKESFPLTVTSAQKNPTAFYLCASSMGGQGFTQPQHFGDGTRLSIL.

The chain employs TRBV28 and TRBJ2-7; D is perhaps TRBD2 (6 bases). CDR1 and CDR2 (germline): MDHEN, SYDVKM. Trimming stripped 1 base from V and 9 bases from J, with 28 bases between. The CDR3 consists of 18 residues. The DNA of the CDR3 is TGTGCCAGCAGTTTATACTCAATTAACCTTCCCGGGAGCCATGGGCAGTACTTC. Amino acids: CASSLYSINLPGSHGQYF.

CDR3 sequence: CASRSGGTEAFF. CDR3 DNA: TGTGCCAGTAGGTCCGGAGGAACTGAAGCTTTCTTT. The chain uses TRBV19 and TRBJ1-1; D uncertain. The CDR3 sequence is 12 residues long. The V gene lost 6 bases and the J gene lost 5 bases, with 10 bases spanning the gap. Germline-derived CDR1 and CDR2 are LNHDA and SQIVND (reference sequence).

This chain joins TRBV9 and TRBJ1-2; 9 nucleotides agree with TRBD1. The germline gives CDR1 SGDLS, CDR2 YYNGEE. The CDR3 runs 15 residues. V gave up 3 bases and J gave up 6 bases; unmatched junction bases: 9. The CDR3 DNA sequence: TGTGCCAGCAGCGCCCAGGGGACAGGGCTGGATGGCTACACCTTC. Its protein product is CASSAQGTGLDGYTF. The whole variable domain, remainder taken from reference TRBV9 and TRBJ1-2, is DSGVTQTPKHLITATGQRVTLRCSPRSGDLSVYWYQQSLDQGLQFLIQYYNGEERAKGNILERFSAQQFPDLHSELNLSSLELGDSALYFCASSAQGTGLDGYTFGSGTRLTVV.

J is TRBJ2-5 and V is TRBV7-2; TRBD2 agrees at 9 bases. Looked up from germline, CDR1 is SGHTA and CDR2 is FQGNSA. This CDR3 has 13 residues. Trimming took 8 bases from V and 7 from J; bases not matched to a gene: 8. The CDR3 sequence is CASGISGGRTQYF. In DNA form, the CDR3 reads TGTGCCAGCGGAATTAGCGGGGGAAGGACCCAGTACTTC. The whole variable domain, remainder taken from reference TRBV7-2 and TRBJ2-5, is GAGVSQSPSNKVTEKGKDVELRCDPISGHTALYWYRQSLGQGLEFLIYFQGNSAPDKSGLPSDRFSAERTGGSVSTLTIQRTQQEDSAVYLCASGISGGRTQYFGPGTRLLVL.

The table lists this clone with a few counts. V is TRBV4-2 and J is TRBJ2-7, with 7 bases aligning to TRBD2. Trimming removed 3 bases from V and 0 bases from J; junction bases left unmatched: 20. This CDR3 has 20 amino acids. The germline CDR1 and CDR2 sequences are LGHNA and YNFKEQ. The CDR3 region has the DNA TGTGCCAGCAGCCATCAGGGAAGAGCGGGGCCTGAAAAATACTCCTACGAGCAGTACTTC. Protein: CASSHQGRAGPEKYSYEQYF.